Sequencing of this T cell receptor beta chain was carried out in a study of blood T cell repertoires in COVID-19. Study-wide background: From the United States, Italy and Spain came samples of acute and convalescent COVID-19.

Individuals aged roughly 18 to 95 years were recruited from fewer than 30 US areas. Two negative PCRs, clearance, or symptom resolution had been documented for recovered Cohort 3 donors. This table comes from immunoSEQ multiplex PCR, and its TCRdb copy is limited to in-frame clones, with some not included. The repertoire holds hundreds of thousands of clones, about 89% seen once, with 8% to 10% in the top ten. The CDR3 consists of 13 residues. Germline V gene lookup returns CDR1 SGHNT and CDR2 YENEEA. V lost 0 bases to trimming and J lost 1 base, with 3 bases between them. The chain employs TRBV11-3 and TRBJ1-1, with no clear D. What was sequenced was PBMCs or T cells enriched from blood (not recorded which). The receptor comes from a man in his forties who had recovered from COVID-19. The CDR3 nucleotides read TGTGCCAGCAGCTTAGAGAGGAACACTGAAGCTTTCTTT. Translation gives CASSLERNTEAFF. Drawing the rest from reference TRBV11-3 and TRBJ1-1, the complete variable domain is EAGVVQSPRYKIIEKKQPVAFWCNPISGHNTLYWYLQNLGQGPELLIRYENEEAVDDSQLPKDRFSAERLKGVDSTLKIQPAELGDSAVYLCASSLERNTEAFFGQGTRLTVV.